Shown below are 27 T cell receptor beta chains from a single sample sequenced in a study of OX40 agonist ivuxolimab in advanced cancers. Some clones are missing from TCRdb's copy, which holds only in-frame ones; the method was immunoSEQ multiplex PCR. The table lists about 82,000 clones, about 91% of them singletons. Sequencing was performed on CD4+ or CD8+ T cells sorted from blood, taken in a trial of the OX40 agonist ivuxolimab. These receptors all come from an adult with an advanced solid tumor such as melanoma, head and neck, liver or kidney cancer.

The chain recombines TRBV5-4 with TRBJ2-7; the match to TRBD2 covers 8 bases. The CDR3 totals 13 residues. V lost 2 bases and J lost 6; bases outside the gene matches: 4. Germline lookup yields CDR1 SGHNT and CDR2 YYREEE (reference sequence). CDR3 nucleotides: TGTGCCAGCAGCTTTAGCGGGAACCGCGAGCAGTACTTC. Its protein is CASSFSGNREQYF.

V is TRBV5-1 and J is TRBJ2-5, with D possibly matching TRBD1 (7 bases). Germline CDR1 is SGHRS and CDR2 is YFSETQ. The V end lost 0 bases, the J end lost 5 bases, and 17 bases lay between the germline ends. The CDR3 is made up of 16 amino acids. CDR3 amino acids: CASSLGLGGGAETQYF. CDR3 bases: TGCGCCAGCAGCTTGGGCTTAGGAGGGGGCGCGGAGACCCAGTACTTC.

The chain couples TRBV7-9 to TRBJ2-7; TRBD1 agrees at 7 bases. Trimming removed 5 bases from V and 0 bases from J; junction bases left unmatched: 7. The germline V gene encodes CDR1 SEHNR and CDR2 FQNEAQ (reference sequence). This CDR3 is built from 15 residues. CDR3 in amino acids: CASSTRTGASYEQYF. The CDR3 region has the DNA TGTGCCAGCAGCACCAGGACAGGAGCCTCCTACGAGCAGTACTTC.

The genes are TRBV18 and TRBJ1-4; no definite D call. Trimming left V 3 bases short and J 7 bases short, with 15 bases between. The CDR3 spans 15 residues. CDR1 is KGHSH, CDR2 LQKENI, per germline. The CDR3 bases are TGTGCCAGCTCACCTGTCACAGCTCCGGGTGAAAAACTGTTTTTT. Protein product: CASSPVTAPGEKLFF.

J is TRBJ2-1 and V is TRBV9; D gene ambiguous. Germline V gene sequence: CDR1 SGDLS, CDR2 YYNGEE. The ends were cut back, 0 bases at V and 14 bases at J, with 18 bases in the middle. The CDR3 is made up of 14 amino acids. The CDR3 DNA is TGTGCCAGCAGCGTAGCTCCGACGCCGGAGAGGAAGTTCTTC. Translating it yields CASSVAPTPERKFF. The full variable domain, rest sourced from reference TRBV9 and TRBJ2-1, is DSGVTQTPKHLITATGQRVTLRCSPRSGDLSVYWYQQSLDQGLQFLIQYYNGEERAKGNILERFSAQQFPDLHSELNLSSLELGDSALYFCASSVAPTPERKFFGPGTRLTVL.

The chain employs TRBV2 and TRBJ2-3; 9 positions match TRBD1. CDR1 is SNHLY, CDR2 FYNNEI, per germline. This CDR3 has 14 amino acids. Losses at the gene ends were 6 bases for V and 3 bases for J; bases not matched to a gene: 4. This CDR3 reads CASSGQGRTDTQYF. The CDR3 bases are TGTGCCAGCAGCGGACAGGGGAGGACAGATACGCAGTATTTT.

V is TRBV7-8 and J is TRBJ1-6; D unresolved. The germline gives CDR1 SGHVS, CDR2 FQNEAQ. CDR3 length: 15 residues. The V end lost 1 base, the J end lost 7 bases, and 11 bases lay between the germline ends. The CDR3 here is CASSLGPGINSPLHF. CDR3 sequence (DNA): TGTGCCAGCAGCTTAGGGCCGGGGATCAATTCACCCCTCCACTTT.

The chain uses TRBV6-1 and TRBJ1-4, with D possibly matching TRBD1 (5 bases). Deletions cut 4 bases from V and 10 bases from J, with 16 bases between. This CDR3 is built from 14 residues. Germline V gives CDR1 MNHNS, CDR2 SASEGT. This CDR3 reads CASSGTPGGLKLFF. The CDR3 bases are TGTGCCAGCAGTGGCACTCCGGGGGGATTAAAACTGTTTTTT.

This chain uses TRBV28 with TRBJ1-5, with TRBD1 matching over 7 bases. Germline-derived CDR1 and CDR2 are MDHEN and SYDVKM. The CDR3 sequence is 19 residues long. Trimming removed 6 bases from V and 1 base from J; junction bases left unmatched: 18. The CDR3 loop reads CASSHDRASYSLSNQPQHF. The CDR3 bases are TGTGCCAGCAGCCACGACAGGGCCTCTTATAGTCTGAGCAATCAGCCCCAGCATTTT.

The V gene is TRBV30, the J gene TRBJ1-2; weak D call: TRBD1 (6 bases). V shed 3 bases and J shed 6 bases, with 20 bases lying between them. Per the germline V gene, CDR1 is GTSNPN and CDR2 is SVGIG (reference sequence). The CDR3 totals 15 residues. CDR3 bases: TGTGCCTGGAGGGGGGGGGCCCCCGAACGGAATGGCTACACCTTC. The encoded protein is CAWRGGAPERNGYTF.

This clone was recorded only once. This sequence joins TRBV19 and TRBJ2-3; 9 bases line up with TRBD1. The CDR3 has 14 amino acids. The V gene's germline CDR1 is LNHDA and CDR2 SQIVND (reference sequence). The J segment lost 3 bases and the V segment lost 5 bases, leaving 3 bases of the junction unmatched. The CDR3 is CASSRGQGTDTQYF. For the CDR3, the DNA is TGTGCCAGTAGTCGGGGACAGGGAACAGATACGCAGTATTTT.

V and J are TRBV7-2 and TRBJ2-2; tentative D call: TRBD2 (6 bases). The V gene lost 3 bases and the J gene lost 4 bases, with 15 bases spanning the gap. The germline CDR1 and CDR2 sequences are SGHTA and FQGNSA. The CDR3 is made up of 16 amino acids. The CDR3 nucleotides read TGTGCCAGCAGCTTTAGAGCCGGGGGAGGCACCGGGGAGCTGTTTTTT. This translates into CASSFRAGGGTGELFF.

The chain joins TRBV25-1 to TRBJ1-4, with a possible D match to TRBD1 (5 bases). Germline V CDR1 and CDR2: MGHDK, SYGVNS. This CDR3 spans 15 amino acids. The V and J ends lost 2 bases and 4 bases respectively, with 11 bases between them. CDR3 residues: CASSEKGLINEKLFF. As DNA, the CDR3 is TGTGCCAGCAGTGAAAAGGGACTGATTAATGAAAAACTGTTTTTT.

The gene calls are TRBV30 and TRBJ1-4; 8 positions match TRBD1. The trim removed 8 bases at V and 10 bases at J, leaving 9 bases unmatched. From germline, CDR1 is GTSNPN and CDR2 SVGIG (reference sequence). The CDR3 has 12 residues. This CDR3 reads CAANGQGGKLFF. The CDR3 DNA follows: TGTGCCGCGAACGGACAGGGTGGAAAACTGTTTTTT.

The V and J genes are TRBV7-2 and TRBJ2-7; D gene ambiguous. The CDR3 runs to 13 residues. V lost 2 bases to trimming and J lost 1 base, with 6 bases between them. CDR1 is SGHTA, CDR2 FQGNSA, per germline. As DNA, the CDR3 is TGTGCCAGCAGCTTACAGGAATCCTACGAGCAGTACTTC. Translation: CASSLQESYEQYF.

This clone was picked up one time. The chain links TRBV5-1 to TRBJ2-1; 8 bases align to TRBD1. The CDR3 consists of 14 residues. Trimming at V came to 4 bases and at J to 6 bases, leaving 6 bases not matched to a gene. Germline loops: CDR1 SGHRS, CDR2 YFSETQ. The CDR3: CASSGRDRTNEQFF. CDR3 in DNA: TGCGCCAGCAGCGGCCGGGACAGGACCAATGAGCAGTTCTTC. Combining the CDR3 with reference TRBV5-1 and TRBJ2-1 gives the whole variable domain KAGVTQTPRYLIKTRGQQVTLSCSPISGHRSVSWYQQTPGQGLQFLFEYFSETQRNKGNFPGRFSGRQFSNSRSEMNVSTLELGDSALYLCASSGRDRTNEQFFGPGTRLTVL.

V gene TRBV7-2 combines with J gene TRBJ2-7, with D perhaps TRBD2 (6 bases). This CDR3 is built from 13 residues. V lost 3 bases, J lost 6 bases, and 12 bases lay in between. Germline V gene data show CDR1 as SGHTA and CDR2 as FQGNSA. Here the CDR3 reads CASSLGLGPEQYF. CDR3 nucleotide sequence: TGTGCCAGCAGCTTGGGACTGGGTCCCGAGCAGTACTTC.

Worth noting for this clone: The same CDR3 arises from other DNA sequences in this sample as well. CDR3 amino acids: CASSLGRDKGRVAFF. The DNA of the CDR3 is TGTGCCAGCAGCTTAGGACGGGACAAGGGCAGGGTGGCCTTCTTT. This chain uses TRBV7-2 with TRBJ1-1, with D tentatively TRBD1 (6 bases). The V end was cut by 1 base, the J end by 14 bases, with 23 bases between. The CDR3 spans 15 residues. CDR1 is SGHTA, CDR2 FQGNSA, per germline.

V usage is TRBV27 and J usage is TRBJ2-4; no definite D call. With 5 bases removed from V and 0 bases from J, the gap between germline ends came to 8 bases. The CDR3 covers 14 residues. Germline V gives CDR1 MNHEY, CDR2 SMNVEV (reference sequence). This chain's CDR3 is CASSKSLAKNIQYF. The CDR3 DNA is TGTGCCAGCAGTAAGAGTCTAGCCAAAAACATTCAGTACTTC.

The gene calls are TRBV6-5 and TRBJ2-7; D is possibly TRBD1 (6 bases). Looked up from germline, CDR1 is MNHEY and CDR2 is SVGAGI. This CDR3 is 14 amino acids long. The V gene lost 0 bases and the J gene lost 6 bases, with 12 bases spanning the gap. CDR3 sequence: CASSYSSRGSEQYF. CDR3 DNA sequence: TGTGCCAGCAGTTACTCGAGCAGGGGATCCGAGCAGTACTTC.

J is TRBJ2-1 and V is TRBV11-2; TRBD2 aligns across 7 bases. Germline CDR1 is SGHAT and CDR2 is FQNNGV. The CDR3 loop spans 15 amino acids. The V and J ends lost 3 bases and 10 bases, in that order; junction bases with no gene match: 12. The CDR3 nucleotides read TGTGCCAGCAGCTTCAGTAGCGGGTGGAGGTTGGAGCAGTTCTTC. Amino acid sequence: CASSFSSGWRLEQFF.

Here the CDR3 reads CASSDTLAGIRSEQFF. The CDR3 coding sequence is TGCGCCAGCAGCGACACACTAGCGGGGATACGTAGTGAGCAGTTCTTC. The genes are TRBV5-1 and TRBJ2-1, with 10 nucleotides matching TRBD2. CDR1 is SGHRS and CDR2 is YFSETQ in the germline V gene. CDR3 length equals 16 residues. V shed 4 bases and J 9 bases; nucleotides not matched to a gene: 13.

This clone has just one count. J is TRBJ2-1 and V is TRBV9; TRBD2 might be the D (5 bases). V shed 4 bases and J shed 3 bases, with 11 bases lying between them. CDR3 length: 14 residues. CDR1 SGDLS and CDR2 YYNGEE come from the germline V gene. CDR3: CASSPDAGYNEQFF. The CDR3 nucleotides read TGTGCCAGCAGCCCAGACGCGGGCTACAATGAGCAGTTCTTC. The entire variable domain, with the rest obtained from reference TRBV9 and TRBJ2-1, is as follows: DSGVTQTPKHLITATGQRVTLRCSPRSGDLSVYWYQQSLDQGLQFLIQYYNGEERAKGNILERFSAQQFPDLHSELNLSSLELGDSALYFCASSPDAGYNEQFFGPGTRLTVL.

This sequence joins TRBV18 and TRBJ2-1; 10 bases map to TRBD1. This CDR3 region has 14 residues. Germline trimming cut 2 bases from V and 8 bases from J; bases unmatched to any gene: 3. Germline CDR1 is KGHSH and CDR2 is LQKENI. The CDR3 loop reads CASSPGTGDDEQFF. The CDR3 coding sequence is TGTGCCAGCTCACCAGGGACAGGGGATGATGAGCAGTTCTTC.

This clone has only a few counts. The CDR3 DNA follows: TGTGCCAGCAGCATGGGACTAGCGGGAGGGCCGGTCAAAAACATTCAGTACTTC. Encoded protein: CASSMGLAGGPVKNIQYF. The V and J genes are TRBV9 and TRBJ2-4; 16 nucleotides align to TRBD2. The germline CDR1 and CDR2 sequences are SGDLS and YYNGEE. The CDR3 has 18 amino acids. The V and J ends lost 4 bases and 3 bases, in that order; junction bases with no gene match: 7.

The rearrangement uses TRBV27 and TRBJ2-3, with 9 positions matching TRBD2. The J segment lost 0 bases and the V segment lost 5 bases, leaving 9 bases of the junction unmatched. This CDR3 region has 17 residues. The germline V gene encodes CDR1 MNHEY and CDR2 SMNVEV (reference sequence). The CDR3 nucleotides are TGTGCCAGCAGTCCACTCCGACTAGCGGATAGCACAGATACGCAGTATTTT. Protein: CASSPLRLADSTDTQYF.

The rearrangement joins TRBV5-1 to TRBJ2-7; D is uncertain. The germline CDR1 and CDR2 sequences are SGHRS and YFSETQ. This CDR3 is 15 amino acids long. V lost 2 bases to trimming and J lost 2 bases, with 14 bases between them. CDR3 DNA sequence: TGCGCCAGCAGCTTTAATGGGCAGAAAACCTACGAGCAGTACTTC. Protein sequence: CASSFNGQKTYEQYF.